The clone carrying this T cell receptor (beta chain) was picked up many times. The CDR3 is 15 amino acids. CDR1 is SGHRS and CDR2 is YFSETQ in the germline V gene. The trim removed 0 bases at V and 2 bases at J, leaving 1 base unmatched. TCRdb re-called the RT-PCR reads through MiXCR, storing one row per CDR3 protein. The profile shows hundreds of thousands of distinct CDR3 sequences, around 13% of them singletons. This entry is derived from a study of response to subunit inactivated influenza vaccine. This clonotype originated in a man between 45 and 60 years old who received an inactivated influenza vaccine. Sequencing was performed on PBMCs from blood, taken roughly 15 days before vaccination. The rearrangement uses TRBV5-1 and TRBJ1-4; TRBD1 aligns across 7 bases. The CDR3 bases are TGCGCCAGCAGCTTGGGGGGACAGACTAATGAAAAACTGTTTTTT. It yields the protein CASSLGGQTNEKLFF. Drawing the rest from reference TRBV5-1 and TRBJ1-4, the complete variable domain is KAGVTQTPRYLIKTRGQQVTLSCSPISGHRSVSWYQQTPGQGLQFLFEYFSETQRNKGNFPGRFSGRQFSNSRSEMNVSTLELGDSALYLCASSLGGQTNEKLFFGSGTQLSVL.